One sample yielded the 25 T cell receptor beta chains listed below, sequenced in a study of control samples from healthy donors and cancer patients. Sequencing was performed with immunoSEQ multiplex PCR; in TCRdb, only in-frame clones are kept and a portion is missing. This sample has 140,000 or so clones, with over 90% found just once. Sequenced input: PBMCs. These receptors came from a man aged 55 to 70 with colorectal cancer.

The chain uses TRBV7-2 and TRBJ1-2; TRBD1 aligns across 8 bases. J lost 5 bases, V lost 2 bases, and 13 bases had no gene match. The V gene's germline CDR1 is SGHTA and CDR2 FQGNSA. This CDR3 is 17 amino acids long. CDR3 protein: CASSLKAGGAKRYGYTF. CDR3 coding DNA: TGTGCCAGCAGCTTAAAAGCAGGGGGCGCAAAAAGATATGGCTACACCTTC.

The J gene is TRBJ2-5, the V gene TRBV18, with D perhaps matching TRBD1 (7 bases). V was clipped by 6 bases and J by 3 bases, with 11 bases between them. This CDR3 is 13 amino acids long. CDR1 and CDR2 (germline): KGHSH, LQKENI. CDR3 coding DNA: TGTGCCAGCTCGACCAGGGGGGAAGAGACCCAGTACTTC. Translating it yields CASSTRGEETQYF.

The chain uses TRBV5-5 and TRBJ2-7, with a tentative D call TRBD2 (6 bases). V was pared by 2 bases and J by 0 bases, with 12 bases between. CDR1 SGHKS and CDR2 YYEKEE come from the germline V gene (reference sequence). CDR3 length: 15 amino acids. This CDR3 reads CASSFGLGGSYEQYF. The CDR3 nucleotides read TGTGCCAGCAGCTTTGGGCTCGGGGGCTCCTACGAGCAGTACTTC.

V gene TRBV6-2 or TRBV6-3 combines with J gene TRBJ2-6, with D perhaps TRBD2 (5 bases). The CDR3 covers 19 residues. Germline values: CDR1 MNHEY, CDR2 SVGEGT. Trimming left V 4 bases short and J 2 bases short, with 21 bases between. CDR3 sequence (DNA): TGTGCCAGCAGTTCCTGGAGGAGTTACAGTACTACTGGGGCCAACGTCCTGACTTTC. It codes for CASSSWRSYSTTGANVLTF.

The CDR3 is CASRETGGNTEAFF. Here the CDR3 DNA reads TGTGCCAGCAGGGAGACAGGGGGCAACACTGAAGCTTTCTTT. This rearrangement joins TRBV6-5 to TRBJ1-1; 10 nucleotides align to TRBD1. CDR1 and CDR2 from the germline V gene are MNHEY and SVGAGI. V lost 6 bases and J lost 2; bases outside the gene matches: 3. The CDR3 runs 14 residues.

A few counts support this clone. The rearrangement links TRBV12-3 or TRBV12-4 to TRBJ2-5, with 10 bases aligning to TRBD2. The CDR3 has 13 amino acids. V lost 8 bases, J lost 4 bases, and 4 bases stayed unmatched. In DNA, the CDR3 is TGTGCCAGCGGGGTAGCGGGGGGAGAGACCCAGTACTTC. Protein: CASGVAGGETQYF.

V and J are TRBV2 and TRBJ1-5, with TRBD1 matching over 7 bases. The germline gives CDR1 SNHLY, CDR2 FYNNEI. J was trimmed by 6 bases and V by 7 bases; bases with no gene match: 9. The CDR3 totals 14 residues. The CDR3 reads CASTDRVGGQPQHF. The CDR3 bases are TGTGCCAGCACCGACAGGGTGGGAGGTCAGCCCCAGCATTTT.

The V and J genes are TRBV6-5 and TRBJ1-2; the D gene is possibly TRBD1 (5 bases). The CDR3 is made up of 14 amino acids. V shed 7 bases and J shed 4 bases, with 16 bases lying between them. Germline loops: CDR1 MNHEY, CDR2 SVGAGI. The CDR3 nucleotides read TGTGCCAGCACAACCCGACAGACACTCTATGGCTACACCTTC. Its protein product is CASTTRQTLYGYTF.

This clone was recorded only once. This sequence joins TRBV3-1 (or the pseudogene TRBV3-2) and TRBJ2-7; D perhaps matches TRBD2 (7 bases). Trimming shortened V by 3 bases and J by 6 bases, and 18 bases separated the two germline ends. CDR3 length equals 15 residues. Germline V gene lookup returns CDR1 LGHDT and CDR2 YNNKEL (reference sequence). The CDR3 spells CASSQGLGGLGEQYF. DNA for the CDR3: TGTGCCAGCAGCCAGGGCCTCGGGGGGCTGGGCGAGCAGTACTTC.

This chain connects TRBV10-2 to TRBJ1-2, with 7 bases identical to TRBD1. Germline V lookup: CDR1 WSHSY, CDR2 SAAADI. Unmatched junction bases numbered 3, after V lost 6 bases and J lost 2 bases. The CDR3 extends over 13 amino acids. CDR3 sequence: CASRKTGNYGYTF. CDR3 coding DNA: TGCGCCAGCAGGAAGACAGGGAACTATGGCTACACCTTC.

A single count supports this clone. The chain has TRBV10-3 and TRBJ1-1; TRBD1 matches 11 bases. Germline CDR1 is ENHRY and CDR2 is SYGVKD. This CDR3 has 16 amino acids. V lost 6 bases and J lost 4; bases outside the gene matches: 10. CDR3 DNA sequence: TGTGCCATCAGACCGGGACAGGGGGGTGAGAGCACTGAAGCTTTCTTT. Amino acid sequence: CAIRPGQGGESTEAFF.

The J gene is TRBJ2-5, the V gene TRBV3-1 (or the pseudogene TRBV3-2); D uncertain. There are 13 residues in the CDR3. V lost 0 bases to trimming and J lost 4 bases, with 6 bases between them. CDR1 is LGHDT, CDR2 YNNKEL, per germline (reference sequence). The CDR3 nucleotides read TGTGCCAGCAGCCAAGATTCGGGAGAGACCCAGTACTTC. Residues: CASSQDSGETQYF.

The rearrangement uses TRBV28 and TRBJ2-7; 9 bases agree with TRBD1. J gave up 0 bases and V 4 bases, and 7 bases lay outside the gene matches. Germline assignment: CDR1 MDHEN and CDR2 SYDVKM. The CDR3 extends over 16 amino acids. CDR3 region: CASSSPGQGSSYEQYF. The DNA for the CDR3 is TGTGCCAGCAGTTCTCCAGGACAGGGGAGCTCCTACGAGCAGTACTTC.

The rearrangement links TRBV19 to TRBJ1-4; 9 bases match TRBD1. Trimming removed 9 bases from V and 1 base from J; junction bases left unmatched: 3. The germline CDR1 and CDR2 sequences are LNHDA and SQIVND (reference sequence). The CDR3 is 14 amino acids. In DNA form, the CDR3 reads TGTGCCAGCGGACAGGGGAAAACTAATGAAAAACTGTTTTTT. Translated: CASGQGKTNEKLFF.

This chain uses TRBV5-1 with TRBJ1-1; maybe TRBD1 (6 bases). The CDR3 has 13 amino acids. Trimming shortened V by 2 bases and J by 3 bases, and 8 bases separated the two germline ends. The germline gives CDR1 SGHRS, CDR2 YFSETQ. The CDR3 DNA reads TGCGCCAGCAGCTTAACAGGGTACACTGAAGCTTTCTTT. It specifies CASSLTGYTEAFF.

In its sample, this clone was seen once. The chain carries TRBV6-6 and TRBJ1-6, with D tentatively TRBD1 (6 bases). Trimming stripped 7 bases from V and 4 bases from J, with 14 bases between. Germline CDR1 is MNHNY and CDR2 is SVGAGI (reference sequence). The CDR3 is 15 residues long. The CDR3 DNA follows: TGTGCCAGCACGGACGGGACATCTTATAATTCACCCCTCCACTTT. It codes for CASTDGTSYNSPLHF.

The chain links TRBV28 to TRBJ2-1; 9 bases match TRBD1. V trimming: 7 bases; J trimming: 15 bases; junction bases outside the gene matches: 7. Germline assignment: CDR1 MDHEN and CDR2 SYDVKM. The CDR3 covers 11 residues. CDR3 in amino acids: CASTKGTGLFF. In nucleotides, the CDR3 is TGTGCCAGCACCAAGGGGACAGGGCTGTTCTTC.

The chain couples TRBV6-6 to TRBJ1-2; D possibly corresponds to TRBD1 (5 bases). Trimming took 6 bases from V and 7 from J, leaving 24 bases between them. The germline V gene encodes CDR1 MNHNY and CDR2 SVGAGI (reference sequence). The CDR3 runs to 16 residues. The CDR3, as DNA: TGTGCCAGCAGCTCCGGGGGGGGTTCTAACTGGAGTGGCTACACCTTC. The encoded protein is CASSSGGGSNWSGYTF.

The genes are TRBV5-1 and TRBJ1-1, with D uncertain. Germline values: CDR1 SGHRS, CDR2 YFSETQ. The CDR3 contains 13 residues. Trimming shortened V by 2 bases and J by 1 base, and 6 bases separated the two germline ends. CDR3 bases: TGCGCCAGCAGCTTCAACAGGAACACTGAAGCTTTCTTT. Translation gives CASSFNRNTEAFF.

DNA of the CDR3: TGCGCCAGCAGCCCCCCGGACCGCCCTCACTATGGCTACACCTTC. As protein: CASSPPDRPHYGYTF. The chain couples TRBV4-3 to TRBJ1-2; D unclear. V was pared by 4 bases and J by 3 bases, with 15 bases between. CDR1 and CDR2 from the germline V gene are LGHNA and YSLEER. CDR3 size: 15 residues.

J is TRBJ2-3 and V is TRBV5-5, with 8 positions matching TRBD2. CDR3 length equals 14 residues. After removal of 0 bases from V and 6 bases from J, the junction contained 3 bases not matched to a gene. Germline V gene data show CDR1 as SGHKS and CDR2 as YYEKEE (reference sequence). The CDR3 loop reads CASSLGGGLDTQYF. DNA of the CDR3: TGTGCCAGCAGCTTGGGCGGGGGGCTGGATACGCAGTATTTT.

The chain has TRBV28 and TRBJ1-2; tentatively, D is TRBD1 (6 bases). With 5 bases removed from V and 4 bases from J, the gap between germline ends came to 17 bases. Germline CDR1 reads MDHEN; CDR2 reads SYDVKM. There are 15 residues in the CDR3. The DNA for the CDR3 is TGTGCCAGCAGTAGCAGGACAGCCAATTTCTATGGCTACACCTTC. Encoded protein: CASSSRTANFYGYTF.

This chain connects TRBV3-1 (or the pseudogene TRBV3-2) to TRBJ1-5; the match to TRBD1 covers 7 bases. The germline V gene encodes CDR1 LGHDT and CDR2 YNNKEL (reference sequence). Germline trimming cut 3 bases from V and 3 bases from J; bases unmatched to any gene: 5. The CDR3 loop spans 15 amino acids. CDR3 amino acids: CASSQMTGTNQPQHF. Here the CDR3 DNA reads TGTGCCAGCAGCCAGATGACAGGGACCAATCAGCCCCAGCATTTT.

The genes are TRBV5-4 and TRBJ2-5; 14 bases agree with TRBD2. Germline CDR1 and CDR2: SGHNT and YYREEE (reference sequence). This CDR3 comprises 15 residues. Germline trimming cut 4 bases from V and 3 bases from J; bases unmatched to any gene: 2. As DNA, the CDR3 is TGTGCCAGCAGCCTGGGACTAGCGGGGGAAGAGACCCAGTACTTC. This sequence encodes CASSLGLAGEETQYF.

This sequence joins TRBV19 and TRBJ1-5; no reliable D call. Germline V CDR1 and CDR2: LNHDA, SQIVND (reference sequence). The CDR3 totals 15 residues. Between the trimmed V and J ends, which lost 5 bases and 3 bases, there was a span of 14 bases. The CDR3 DNA is TGTGCCAGTAGTGTGACTTCCCTACCCAATCAGCCCCAGCATTTT. As protein: CASSVTSLPNQPQHF.